The rows below give T cell receptor beta chains drawn from one sample of a study of control samples from healthy donors and cancer patients. Repertoires were generated with immunoSEQ multiplex PCR, while TCRdb's copy carries only in-frame clones and drops some. The sample records approximately 140,000 clones, less than 90% being singletons. The specimen was blood. Receptors originate from a woman aged 30 to 39 in good health. The CDR3 runs from the conserved cysteine through the conserved F or W. Each record gives: J gene, D gene, V gene, clone size, CDR3 DNA, CDR3 protein. D genes are given only for firm matches. Only part of the rows carry a size: once, few, many, or a class if the clone is expanded.

TRBJ2-7,TRBD2,TRBV29-1,.,TGCAGTGGCGGTAGCGGGCATTCCTACGAGCAGTACTTC,CSGGSGHSYEQYF
TRBJ1-4,TRBD1,TRBV5-1,.,TGCGCCAGCAGCTTAACCCTCCTTGGGACAGGTGGTGAAAAACTGTTTTTT,CASSLTLLGTGGEKLFF
TRBJ2-1,.,TRBV24-1,.,TGTGCCACGTCCGGGGCCCCCCTTTACAATGAGCAGTTCTTC,CATSGAPLYNEQFF
TRBJ2-7,.,TRBV5-1,.,TGCGCCAGCAGCTTTGTAGGGGCGGCCGAGCAGTACTTC,CASSFVGAAEQYF
TRBJ1-5,.,TRBV7-9,.,TGTGCCAGCAGCCCGACCGCCGATCAGCCCCAGCATTTT,CASSPTADQPQHF
TRBJ2-5,.,TRBV29-1,.,TGCAGCGCTGACAGGAGCCAAGAGACCCAGTACTTC,CSADRSQETQYF
TRBJ1-1,TRBD1,TRBV2,.,TGTGCCAGCAGTGGACAGGGCCAGGTTGCTTTCTTT,CASSGQGQVAFF
TRBJ1-5,.,TRBV20-1,.,TGCAGTGCTATCCGGGACACGGTTTCACATTTT,CSAIRDTVSHF
TRBJ1-6,.,TRBV9,.,TGTGCCAGCAGCGTAGCTTCCGGGGGGACATATAATTCACCCCTCCACTTT,CASSVASGGTYNSPLHF
TRBJ2-7,TRBD1,TRBV11-3,.,TGTGCCAGCAGCTTAGAGGGAGGGACAGGGGACTACGAGCAGTACTTC,CASSLEGGTGDYEQYF
TRBJ1-1,.,TRBV7-2,.,TGTGCCAGCAGCTTCAGTCTCTCAACTGAAGCTTTCTTT,CASSFSLSTEAFF
TRBJ1-5,.,TRBV19,once,TGTGCCACCAGGACAGAGAGCAATCAGCCCCAGCATTTT,CATRTESNQPQHF
TRBJ2-1,.,TRBV29-1,.,TGCAGCGTTGCTCTTTTCAATGAGCAGTTCTTC,CSVALFNEQFF
TRBJ1-5,.,TRBV7-3,.,TGTGCCAGCAGCTTAGATACAAATCAGCCCCAGCATTTT,CASSLDTNQPQHF